This T cell receptor beta chain is drawn from a study of T cell responses to AZD1222 COVID-19 vaccine. Trimming pared 4 bases from V and 3 bases from J, leaving 20 bases between. Germline V lookup: CDR1 SGHDT, CDR2 YYEEEE. CDR3 size: 16 residues. TCRdb's copy holds only in-frame clones and misses some; the assay was immunoSEQ multiplex PCR. The repertoire holds about 190,000 clones, with about 90% as singletons. This TCR was sampled from an adult in good health. This chain joins TRBV5-6 and TRBJ2-7; D may be TRBD2 (5 bases). The specimen was peripheral blood, collected on day 0 of MenACWY control vaccination. CDR3 protein: CASSNPGRGSLYEQYF. DNA of the CDR3: TGTGCCAGCAGCAACCCTGGGCGCGGGTCCCTCTACGAGCAGTACTTC.